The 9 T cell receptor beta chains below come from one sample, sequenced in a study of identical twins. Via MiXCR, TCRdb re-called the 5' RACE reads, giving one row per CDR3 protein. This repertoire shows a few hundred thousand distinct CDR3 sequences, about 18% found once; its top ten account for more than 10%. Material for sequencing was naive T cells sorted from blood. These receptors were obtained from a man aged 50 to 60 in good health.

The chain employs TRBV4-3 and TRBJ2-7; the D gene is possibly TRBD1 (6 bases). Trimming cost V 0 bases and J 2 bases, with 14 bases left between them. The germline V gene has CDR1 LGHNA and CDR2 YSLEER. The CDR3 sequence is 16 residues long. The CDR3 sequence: CASSQDLIGTTYEQYF. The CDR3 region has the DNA TGCGCCAGCAGCCAAGATCTTATTGGGACAACCTACGAGCAGTACTTC.

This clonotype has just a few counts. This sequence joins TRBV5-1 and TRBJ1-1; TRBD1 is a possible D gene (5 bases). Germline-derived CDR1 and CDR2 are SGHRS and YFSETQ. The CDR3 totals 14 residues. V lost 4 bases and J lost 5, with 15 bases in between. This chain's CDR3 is CASSPQEGRTEAFF. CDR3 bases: TGCGCCAGCAGCCCCCAGGAGGGGCGGACTGAAGCTTTCTTT.

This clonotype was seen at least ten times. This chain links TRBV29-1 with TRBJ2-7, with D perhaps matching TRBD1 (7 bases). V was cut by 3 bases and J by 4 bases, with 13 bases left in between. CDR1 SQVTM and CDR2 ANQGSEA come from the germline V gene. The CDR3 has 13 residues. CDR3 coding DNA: TGCAGCGTTGATGCAGGGGGGAATTACGAGCAGTACTTC. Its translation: CSVDAGGNYEQYF.

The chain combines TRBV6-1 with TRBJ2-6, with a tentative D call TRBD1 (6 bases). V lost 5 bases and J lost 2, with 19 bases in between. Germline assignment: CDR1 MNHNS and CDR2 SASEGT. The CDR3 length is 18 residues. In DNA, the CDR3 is TGTGCCAGCAGTATCCTTGGTACAGGGAGTGCTGGGGCCAACGTCCTGACTTTC. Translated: CASSILGTGSAGANVLTF.

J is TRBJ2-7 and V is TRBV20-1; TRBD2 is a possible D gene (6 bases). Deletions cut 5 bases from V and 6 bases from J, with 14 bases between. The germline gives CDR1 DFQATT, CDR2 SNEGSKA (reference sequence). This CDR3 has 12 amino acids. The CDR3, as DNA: TGCAGTGCTGGGGACTCTTTGGGCGAGCAGTACTTC. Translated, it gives CSAGDSLGEQYF.

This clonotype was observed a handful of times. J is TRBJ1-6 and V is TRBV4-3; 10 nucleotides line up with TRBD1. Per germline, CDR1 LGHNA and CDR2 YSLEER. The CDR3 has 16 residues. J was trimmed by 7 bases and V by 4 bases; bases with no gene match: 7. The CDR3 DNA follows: TGCGCCAGCAGCCCACGACAGGGGGCGCAGAATTCACCCCTCCACTTT. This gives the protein CASSPRQGAQNSPLHF.

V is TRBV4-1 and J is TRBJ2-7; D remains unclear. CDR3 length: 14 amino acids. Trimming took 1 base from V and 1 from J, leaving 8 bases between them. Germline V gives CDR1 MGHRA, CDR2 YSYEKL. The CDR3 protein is CASSQVTTSYEQYF. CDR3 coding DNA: TGCGCCAGCAGCCAAGTAACGACTTCCTACGAGCAGTACTTC.

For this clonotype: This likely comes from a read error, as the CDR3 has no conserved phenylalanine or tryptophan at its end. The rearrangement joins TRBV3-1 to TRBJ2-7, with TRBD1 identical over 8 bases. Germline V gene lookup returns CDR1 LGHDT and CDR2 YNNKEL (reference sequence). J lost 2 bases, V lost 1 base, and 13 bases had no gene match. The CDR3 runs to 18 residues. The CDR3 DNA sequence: TGTGCCAGCAGCCAAGTCAAGGTTCCGCCGGGACAGGCCTACGAGCAGTACATC. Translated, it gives CASSQVKVPPGQAYEQYI.

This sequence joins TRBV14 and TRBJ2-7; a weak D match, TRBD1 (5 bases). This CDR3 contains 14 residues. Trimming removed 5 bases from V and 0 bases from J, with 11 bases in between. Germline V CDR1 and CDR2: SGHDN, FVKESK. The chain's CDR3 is CASSTGPASYEQYF. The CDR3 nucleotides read TGTGCCAGCAGCACAGGACCGGCCTCCTACGAGCAGTACTTC.